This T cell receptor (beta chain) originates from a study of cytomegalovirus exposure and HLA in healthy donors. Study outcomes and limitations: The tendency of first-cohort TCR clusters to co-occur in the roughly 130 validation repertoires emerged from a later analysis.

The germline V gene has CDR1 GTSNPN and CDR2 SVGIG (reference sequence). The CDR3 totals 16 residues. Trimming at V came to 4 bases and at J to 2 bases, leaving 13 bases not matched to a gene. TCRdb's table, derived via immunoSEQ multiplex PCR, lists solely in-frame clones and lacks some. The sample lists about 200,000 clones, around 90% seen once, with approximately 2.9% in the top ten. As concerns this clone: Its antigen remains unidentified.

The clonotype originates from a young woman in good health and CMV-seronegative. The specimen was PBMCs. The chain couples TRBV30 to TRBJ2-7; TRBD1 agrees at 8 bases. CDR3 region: CAWNLYPRGRPYEQYF. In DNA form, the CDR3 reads TGTGCCTGGAATCTTTACCCCAGGGGGCGTCCCTACGAGCAGTACTTC.